This T cell receptor beta chain is from a study of blood T cell repertoires in COVID-19. Study-level background: T cells, B-cell-depleted T cells, or PBMCs provided the cDNA or gDNA that served as material.

Original methodology: Estimation of nucleated cell counts relied on the amplification of reference gene primers. TCRdb's table, derived via immunoSEQ multiplex PCR, lists solely in-frame clones and lacks some. That table furnishes V, J and clone size, whereas the DNA furnished D and trimming. The repertoire holds about 310,000 clones, with more than 75% as singletons. Germline V gene lookup returns CDR1 MGHDK and CDR2 SYGVNS. The CDR3 length is 13 residues. V was cut by 1 base and J by 5 bases, with 8 bases left in between. The V gene is TRBV25-1, the J gene TRBJ2-5; no firm D call. This clonotype was obtained from a man between 45 and 60 years old with active or convalescent COVID-19. Sample: peripheral blood. CDR3 residues: CASSEFGRETQYF. The CDR3 bases are TGTGCCAGCAGTGAATTCGGCAGGGAGACCCAGTACTTC.